The rows below give T cell receptor beta chains drawn from one sample of a study of long-term antiretroviral therapy in people with HIV. The data were produced by immunoSEQ multiplex PCR, yet TCRdb's version contains in-frame clones alone and is incomplete. This table has roughly 35,000 clones, roughly 94% appearing once. Material: unsorted PBMCs, obtained around 5 years after starting antiretroviral therapy. These receptors were taken from a woman aged 45-59 years with HIV. Each CDR3 is given with its conserved first and last residue. Each record gives: J gene, clone size, D gene, V gene, CDR3 DNA, CDR3 protein. The D gene is left open where the match is weak. For some rows the clone size is stated as once, few or many, or as a class when expanded; others skip it.

>TRBJ2-5|NA|TRBD2|TRBV5-1
TGCGCCAGCAGAAGAGTCGGGACTAGCGGGGGGATTAGAGAGACCCAGTACTTC
CASRRVGTSGGIRETQYF
>TRBJ1-6|few|TRBD1|TRBV7-9
TGTGCCAGCAGCTTGCATCAGAAGGGGGCAAGTTCACCCCTCCACTTT
CASSLHQKGASSPLHF
>TRBJ1-1|NA|TRBD1|TRBV29-1
TGCAGCGTCCACAGGGGTAATGAAGCTTTCTTT
CSVHRGNEAFF
>TRBJ1-6|NA|NA|TRBV21-1
TGTGCCAGCACCGCCGGGGCGGCCCTCAATTCACCCCTCCACTTT
CASTAGAALNSPLHF
>TRBJ2-1|NA|TRBD2|TRBV7-8
TGTGCCAGCAGCCCTCGGAGTTTGCGGGGGAGCAATGAGCAGTTCTTC
CASSPRSLRGSNEQFF
>TRBJ2-1|NA|NA|TRBV27
TGTGCCAGCAGCCCCCCGGACAATGAGCAGTTCTTC
CASSPPDNEQFF
>TRBJ2-7|NA|NA|TRBV6-5
TGTGCCAGCAGTTACTCTTACCGGGGCCCCTACGAGCAGTACTTC
CASSYSYRGPYEQYF
>TRBJ1-4|NA|TRBD1|TRBV11-2
TGTGCCAGCAGCTTTTTAGGGGACAGTGAAAAACTGTTTTTT
CASSFLGDSEKLFF
>TRBJ1-4|NA|NA|TRBV12-5
TGTGCTAGTGGTGACCAACAGGGTCCGGATGAAAAACTGTTTTTT
CASGDQQGPDEKLFF
>TRBJ1-4|NA|TRBD1|TRBV19
TGTGCCAGTAGTATTGAGGACCGACAGGGTTTGGAAAAACTGTTTTTT
CASSIEDRQGLEKLFF
>TRBJ2-1|NA|NA|TRBV27
TGTGCCAGCAATTTTCCCTGGCGGCAGCAGTTCTTC
CASNFPWRQQFF
>TRBJ1-6|NA|NA|TRBV5-1
TGCGCCAGCACCTTGGAACCAAATAATTCACCCCTCCACTTT
CASTLEPNNSPLHF
>TRBJ2-3|NA|NA|TRBV19
TGTGCCAGTAGTATTTCAGGGGGACTCACAGATACGCAGTATTTT
CASSISGGLTDTQYF
>TRBJ2-3|NA|TRBD2|TRBV19
TGTGCCAGTAGTATATTGATAGCGGGAGGCACAGATACGCAGTATTTT
CASSILIAGGTDTQYF
>TRBJ1-3|NA|TRBD1|TRBV5-1
TGCGCCAGCAGCCCAGGGGGCGGAAACACCATATATTTT
CASSPGGGNTIYF
>TRBJ1-6|NA|NA|TRBV5-6
TGTGCCAGCAGCTTGGCCCAGGAATATAATTCACCCCTCCACTTT
CASSLAQEYNSPLHF
>TRBJ1-2|NA|NA|TRBV5-5
TGTGCCAGCAGCTTGGGGGCAATTTACGGCTACACCTTC
CASSLGAIYGYTF
>TRBJ1-1|NA|NA|TRBV30
TGTGCCTGGGGGGCCCCCAACAGGAACACTGAAGCTTTCTTT
CAWGAPNRNTEAFF
>TRBJ2-3|few|TRBD1|TRBV7-7
TGTGCTAGCAGCCAGAACAGGGGGACAGATACGCAGTATTTT
CASSQNRGTDTQYF
>TRBJ2-7|NA|NA|TRBV9
TGTGCCAGCAGCGTGACAGGCCAAATGGGCTCCTACGAGCAGTACTTC
CASSVTGQMGSYEQYF
>TRBJ2-5|NA|NA|TRBV7-2
TGTGCCAGCAGCCTCCAGACGGGGCAAGAGACCCAGTACTTC
CASSLQTGQETQYF
>TRBJ1-6|NA|TRBD1|TRBV6-1
TGTGCCAGCAGTTCCGGGACAGTTGATAATTCACCCCTCCACTTT
CASSSGTVDNSPLHF
>TRBJ2-1|NA|TRBD2|TRBV11-3
TGTGCCAGCAGCTTAGGGTTTTCGGCGGGGGCCTACAATGAGCAGTTCTTC
CASSLGFSAGAYNEQFF
>TRBJ1-2|NA|NA|TRBV4-1
TGCGCCAGCAGCCAAGAATCAGGCAGGGTATACTATGGCTACACCTTC
CASSQESGRVYYGYTF
>TRBJ1-3|NA|TRBD1|TRBV6-5
TGTGCCAGCAGTTACTCGTCAGGGGGTGGGCGAAACACCATATATTTT
CASSYSSGGGRNTIYF
>TRBJ1-2|NA|NA|TRBV5-4
TGTGCCAGCAGCTTGGCTTCCAGATCTCATTCCTATGGCTACACCTTC
CASSLASRSHSYGYTF
>TRBJ1-5|NA|NA|TRBV5-6
TGTGCCAGCAGCCCCGGACCGGCCAATCAGCCCCAGCATTTT
CASSPGPANQPQHF
>TRBJ2-2|NA|TRBD2|TRBV15
TGTGCCACCAGCAGAGATTCGAGCGGGGGAAGTGCCGGGGAGCTGTTTTTT
CATSRDSSGGSAGELFF
>TRBJ1-2|NA|NA|TRBV30
TGTGCCTTGATCATCGGACAGATTGAAGGCTACACCTTC
CALIIGQIEGYTF
>TRBJ2-5|NA|NA|TRBV5-5
TGTGCCAGCAGCTCGCCCGACAAGGAAGAGACCCAGTACTTC
CASSSPDKEETQYF
>TRBJ2-3|NA|NA|TRBV10-3
TGTGCCATTTCCCCCGCAGATACGCAGTATTTT
CAISPADTQYF
>TRBJ1-2|NA|NA|TRBV14
TGTGCCAGCAGCCAACACCCGGGAGAAGGCGGTGGCTACACCTTC
CASSQHPGEGGGYTF
>TRBJ2-1|NA|TRBD2|TRBV4-1
TGCGCCAGCAGCTTATTTGGACTAGCGTACAATGAGCAGTTCTTC
CASSLFGLAYNEQFF
>TRBJ1-6|few|NA|TRBV6-5
TGTGCCAGCATGGGGAATAGCTATAATTCACCCCTCCACTTT
CASMGNSYNSPLHF
>TRBJ1-4|once|NA|TRBV10-3
TGTGCCATCAGTGAGTCGAGGCAGCCGGGCGGTGAAAAACTGTTTTTT
CAISESRQPGGEKLFF
>TRBJ1-1|NA|NA|TRBV5-1
TGCGCCAGCAGCTCCGGGGGGGTGAACACTGAAGCTTTCTTT
CASSSGGVNTEAFF
>TRBJ1-2|NA|NA|TRBV15
TGTGCCACCAGCAGAGATGTGACATTTAGCTATGGCTACACCTTC
CATSRDVTFSYGYTF